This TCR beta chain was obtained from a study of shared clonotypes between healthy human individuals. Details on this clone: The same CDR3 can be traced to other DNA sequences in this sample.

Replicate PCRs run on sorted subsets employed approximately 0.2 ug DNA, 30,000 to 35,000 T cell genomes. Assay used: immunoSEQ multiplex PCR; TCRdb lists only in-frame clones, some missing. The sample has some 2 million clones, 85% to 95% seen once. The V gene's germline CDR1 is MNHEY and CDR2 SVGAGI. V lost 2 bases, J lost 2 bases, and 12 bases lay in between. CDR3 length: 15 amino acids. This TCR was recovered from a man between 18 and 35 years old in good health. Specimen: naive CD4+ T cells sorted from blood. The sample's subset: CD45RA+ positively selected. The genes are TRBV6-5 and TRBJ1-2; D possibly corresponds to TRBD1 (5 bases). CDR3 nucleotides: TGTGCCAGCAGTTACCGGGACCGAGGGAACTATGGCTACACCTTC. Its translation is CASSYRDRGNYGYTF.